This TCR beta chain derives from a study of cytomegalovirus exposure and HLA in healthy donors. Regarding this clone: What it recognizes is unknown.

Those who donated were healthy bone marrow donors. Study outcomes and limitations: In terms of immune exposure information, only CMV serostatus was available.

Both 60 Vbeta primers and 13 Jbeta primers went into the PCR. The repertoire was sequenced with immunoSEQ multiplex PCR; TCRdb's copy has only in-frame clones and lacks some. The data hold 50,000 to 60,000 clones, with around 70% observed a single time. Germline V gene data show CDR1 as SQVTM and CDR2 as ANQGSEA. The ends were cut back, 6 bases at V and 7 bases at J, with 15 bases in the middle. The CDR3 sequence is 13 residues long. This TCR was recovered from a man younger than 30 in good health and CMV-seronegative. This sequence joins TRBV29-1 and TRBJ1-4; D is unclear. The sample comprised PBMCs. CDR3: CSVTPSGGEKLFF. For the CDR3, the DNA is TGCAGCGTGACCCCATCCGGAGGTGAAAAACTGTTTTTT. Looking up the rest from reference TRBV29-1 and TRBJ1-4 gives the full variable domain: SAVISQKPSRDICQRGTSLTIQCQVDSQVTMMFWYRQQPGQSLTLIATANQGSEATYESGFVIDKFPISRPNLTFSTLTVSNMSPEDSSIYLCSVTPSGGEKLFFGSGTQLSVL.